Here is one TCR beta chain with its context. As yet, its antigen is unknown. This sample was included in a study of identical twins. CDR3 length: 15 amino acids. Germline CDR1 and CDR2: SEHNR and FQNEAQ (reference sequence). Trimming removed 4 bases at V and 0 bases at J, with 11 bases between. Whole-study findings and limits: Out-of-frame sharing of TCR alpha in monozygotic twins was underestimated by models.

Via MiXCR, TCRdb re-called the 5' RACE reads, giving one row per CDR3 protein. The table records around 250,000 distinct CDR3 sequences, 5.5% to 7% of them present only once. This same sample was also taken into another study, of yellow fever vaccine responses in identical twins.

The chain uses TRBV7-9 and TRBJ2-3; D might be TRBD2 (6 bases). This TCR was sampled from a woman aged 18-35 years in good health. Sequenced: memory (CD45RO+) T cells sorted from blood. CDR3 loop: CASSSGLSSTDTQYF. Written as DNA, the CDR3 is TGTGCCAGCAGCTCGGGACTTTCGAGCACAGATACGCAGTATTTT. Supplemented by reference TRBV7-9 and TRBJ2-3, the full variable domain reads DTGVSQNPRHKITKRGQNVTFRCDPISEHNRLYWYRQTLGQGPEFLTYFQNEAQLEKSRLLSDRFSAERPKGSFSTLEIQRTEQGDSAMYLCASSSGLSSTDTQYFGPGTRLTVL.